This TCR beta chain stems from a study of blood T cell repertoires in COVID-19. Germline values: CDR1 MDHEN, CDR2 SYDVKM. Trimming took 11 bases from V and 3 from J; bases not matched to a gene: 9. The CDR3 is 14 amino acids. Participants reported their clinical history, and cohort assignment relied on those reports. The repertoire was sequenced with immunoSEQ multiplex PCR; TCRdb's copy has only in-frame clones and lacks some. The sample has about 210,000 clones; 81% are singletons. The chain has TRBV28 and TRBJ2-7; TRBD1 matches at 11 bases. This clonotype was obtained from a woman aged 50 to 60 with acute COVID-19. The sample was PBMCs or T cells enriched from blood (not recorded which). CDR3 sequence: CAVEDRGQLYEQYF. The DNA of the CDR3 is TGTGCCGTAGAGGACAGGGGGCAACTCTACGAGCAGTACTTC.